These T cell receptor beta chains were read from a single sample in a study of CD8 T cells in Susac syndrome. TCRdb reprocessed the immunoSEQ multiplex PCR reads via MiXCR and lists one record per CDR3 protein. Found here are about 190,000 distinct CDR3 sequences, 85% to 95% of them singletons; the top ten hold around 0.1%. Sequencing input: CD4+ T cells from PBMCs. The receptors originated from a human donor in good health. Each CDR3 is given with its conserved first and last residue. The order of the fields is J gene, V gene, clone size, D gene, CDR3 protein, CDR3 DNA. The D gene is left open where the match is weak. The listing skips clone size in some rows; elsewhere it reads once, few, many or a size class.

j_call: TRBJ2-3; v_call: TRBV7-2; clone_size: -; d_call: -; cdr3_aa: CASRETDTQYF; cdr3_nt: TGTGCCAGCAGGGAAACAGATACGCAGTATTTT
j_call: TRBJ2-5; v_call: TRBV3-1; clone_size: -; d_call: -; cdr3_aa: CASSQLATQETQYF; cdr3_nt: TGTGCCAGCAGCCAACTAGCGACCCAAGAGACCCAGTACTTC
j_call: TRBJ2-1; v_call: TRBV4-1; clone_size: -; d_call: -; cdr3_aa: CASSQGESGGASDEQFF; cdr3_nt: TGCGCCAGCAGCCAAGGCGAAAGTGGGGGAGCCAGCGATGAGCAGTTCTTC
j_call: TRBJ2-5; v_call: TRBV28; clone_size: -; d_call: TRBD1; cdr3_aa: CATSGTGYVETQYF; cdr3_nt: TGTGCCACGTCCGGGACAGGGTATGTGGAGACCCAGTACTTC
j_call: TRBJ2-3; v_call: TRBV29-1; clone_size: -; d_call: TRBD1; cdr3_aa: CSAVRPRGTDTQYF; cdr3_nt: TGCAGCGCCGTACGGCCCAGGGGGACAGATACGCAGTATTTT
j_call: TRBJ2-1; v_call: TRBV7-8; clone_size: few; d_call: -; cdr3_aa: CASSLGRYNEQFF; cdr3_nt: TGTGCCAGCAGCTTAGGTCGGTACAATGAGCAGTTCTTC
j_call: TRBJ2-2; v_call: TRBV9; clone_size: -; d_call: -; cdr3_aa: CASSARGGPHTGELFF; cdr3_nt: TGTGCCAGCAGCGCTCGCGGGGGCCCCCACACCGGGGAGCTGTTTTTT
j_call: TRBJ1-2; v_call: TRBV30; clone_size: -; d_call: -; cdr3_aa: CAWRWVRRGSKDGYTF; cdr3_nt: TGTGCCTGGAGATGGGTTCGGAGGGGATCCAAGGATGGCTACACCTTC
j_call: TRBJ1-4; v_call: TRBV19; clone_size: -; d_call: -; cdr3_aa: CASSGGDFDEKLFF; cdr3_nt: TGTGCCAGTAGTGGGGGGGACTTCGATGAAAAACTGTTTTTT
j_call: TRBJ2-3; v_call: TRBV6-5; clone_size: -; d_call: TRBD1; cdr3_aa: CASSWDRGHGYTDTQYF; cdr3_nt: TGTGCCAGCAGTTGGGACAGGGGCCACGGGTACACAGATACGCAGTATTTT
j_call: TRBJ1-1; v_call: TRBV29-1; clone_size: -; d_call: -; cdr3_aa: CSVERGPEAFF; cdr3_nt: TGCAGCGTTGAGCGGGGGCCTGAAGCTTTCTTT
j_call: TRBJ1-5; v_call: TRBV20-1; clone_size: -; d_call: TRBD1; cdr3_aa: CSAPQGGSNQPQHF; cdr3_nt: TGCAGTGCTCCTCAGGGGGGTAGCAATCAGCCCCAGCATTTT
j_call: TRBJ2-7; v_call: TRBV5-4; clone_size: -; d_call: -; cdr3_aa: CASSFGREDEQYF; cdr3_nt: TGTGCCAGCAGCTTTGGAAGGGAGGACGAGCAGTACTTC
j_call: TRBJ1-6; v_call: TRBV14; clone_size: -; d_call: -; cdr3_aa: CASSQRQGSSPLHF; cdr3_nt: TGTGCCAGCAGCCAACGGCAGGGGAGCTCACCCCTCCACTTT
j_call: TRBJ1-2; v_call: TRBV7-3; clone_size: -; d_call: -; cdr3_aa: CASSLRGAFNYGYTF; cdr3_nt: TGTGCCAGCAGCTTAAGGGGGGCTTTTAACTATGGCTACACCTTC
j_call: TRBJ2-1; v_call: TRBV5-1; clone_size: -; d_call: TRBD1; cdr3_aa: CASSLDADRGVF; cdr3_nt: TGCGCCAGCAGCTTGGACGCAGACAGGGGGGTCTTC
j_call: TRBJ1-3; v_call: TRBV28; clone_size: -; d_call: -; cdr3_aa: CASSFRNTIYF; cdr3_nt: TGTGCCAGCAGTTTTCGAAACACCATATATTTT